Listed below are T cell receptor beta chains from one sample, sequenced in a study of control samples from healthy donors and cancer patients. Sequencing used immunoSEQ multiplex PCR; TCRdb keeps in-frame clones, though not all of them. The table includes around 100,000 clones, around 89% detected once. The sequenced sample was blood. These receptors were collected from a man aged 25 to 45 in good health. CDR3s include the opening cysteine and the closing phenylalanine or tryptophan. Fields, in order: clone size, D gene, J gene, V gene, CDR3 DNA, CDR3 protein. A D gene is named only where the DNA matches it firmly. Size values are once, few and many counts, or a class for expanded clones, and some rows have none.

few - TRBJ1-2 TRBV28 TGTGCCAGCAGTTCAGGGTCGGGTAACTATGGCTACACCTTC CASSSGSGNYGYTF
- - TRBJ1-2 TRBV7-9 TGTGCCAGCAGCCTCTTTCGGACGGACGGGGACTATGGCTACACCTTC CASSLFRTDGDYGYTF
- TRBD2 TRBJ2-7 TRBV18 TGTGCCAGCTCAAAAGGACTAGCGGGAGACGAGCAGTACTTC CASSKGLAGDEQYF
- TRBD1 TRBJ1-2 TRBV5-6 TGTGCCAGCAGCCCGGACCCGGGACAGGGGGCATTGGGCTACACCTTC CASSPDPGQGALGYTF
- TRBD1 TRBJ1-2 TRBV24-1 TGTGCCACCAGTGATCCAGGACAGGGGGCGGCCTATGGCTACACCTTC CATSDPGQGAAYGYTF
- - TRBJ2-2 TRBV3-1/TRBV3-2 TGTGCCAGCAGCCAGGTTGAGAGGCCCTTTACCGGGGAGCTGTTTTTT CASSQVERPFTGELFF
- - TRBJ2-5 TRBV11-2 TGTGCCAGCAGCTTAGGAAGCTTCACATTAGAAGAGACCCAGTACTTC CASSLGSFTLEETQYF
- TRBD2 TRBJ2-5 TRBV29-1 TGCAGCGTCCCTCGGGGGGTTCAAGAGACCCAGTACTTC CSVPRGVQETQYF
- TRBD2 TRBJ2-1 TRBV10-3 TGTGCCATCAGTGAGGGACTAGCGGGCTTTAATGAGCAGTTCTTC CAISEGLAGFNEQFF
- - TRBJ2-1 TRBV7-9 TGTGCCAGCAGCCCCCGGATGGAGGGGGTCTCCTACAATGAGCAGTTCTTC CASSPRMEGVSYNEQFF
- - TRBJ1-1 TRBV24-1 TGTGCCACCAGCTACGGTAACACTGAAGCTTTCTTT CATSYGNTEAFF
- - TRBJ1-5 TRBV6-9 TGTGCCAGCAGTTCACCGGGTACTCAGCTTGGCAATCAGCCCCAGCATTTT CASSSPGTQLGNQPQHF
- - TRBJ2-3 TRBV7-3 TGTGCCAGCAGCTCTCTAACGGGGGCAGATACGCAGTATTTT CASSSLTGADTQYF
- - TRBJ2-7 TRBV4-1 TGCGCCAGCAGCCAGGAAGGGGTTACCTACGAGCAGTACTTC CASSQEGVTYEQYF
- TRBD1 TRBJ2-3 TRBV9 TGTGCCAGCAGCGTAGGACAGGGCGGCACAGATACGCAGTATTTT CASSVGQGGTDTQYF
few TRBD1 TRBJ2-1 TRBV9 TGTGCCAGCAGCGCGACAGGGGGGTACAATGAGCAGTTCTTC CASSATGGYNEQFF
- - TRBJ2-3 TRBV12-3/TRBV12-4 TGTGCCAGCAGTTGGACAGTAGCAGATACGCAGTATTTT CASSWTVADTQYF
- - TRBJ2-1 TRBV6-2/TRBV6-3 TGTGCCAGCAGTTATAAGGCGCGCTCCTACAATGAGCAGTTCTTC CASSYKARSYNEQFF
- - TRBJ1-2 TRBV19 TGTGCCAGTAGTATCGCGGGCGTTAACTATGGCTACACCTTC CASSIAGVNYGYTF
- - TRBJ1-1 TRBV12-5 TGTGCTAGTGGTTTGGTTCTCCCGGGATTGGACACTGAAGCTTTCTTT CASGLVLPGLDTEAFF
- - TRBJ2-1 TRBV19 TGTGCCAGTAGTATCGGGAACAGAAATGAGCAGTTCTTC CASSIGNRNEQFF
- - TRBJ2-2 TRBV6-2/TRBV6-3 TGTGCCAGCAGTTACCGAGACAAAGACACCGGGGAGCTGTTTTTT CASSYRDKDTGELFF
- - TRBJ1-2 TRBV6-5 TGTGCCAGCAGCCCGGACAGCGCCCATGGCTACACCTTC CASSPDSAHGYTF
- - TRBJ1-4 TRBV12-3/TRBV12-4 TGTGCCAGCAGTCTACTTAACAGCAAACTGTTTTTT CASSLLNSKLFF
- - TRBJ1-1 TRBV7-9 TGTGCCAGCAGCTTGGGGGGGCGTACTGAAGCTTTCTTT CASSLGGRTEAFF
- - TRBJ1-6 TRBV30 TGTGCCTGGACTGGGGACTCCTATAATTCACCCCTCCACTTT CAWTGDSYNSPLHF
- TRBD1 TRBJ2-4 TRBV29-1 TGCAGCGTTGAGACAGGGGCCAAAAACATTCAGTACTTC CSVETGAKNIQYF
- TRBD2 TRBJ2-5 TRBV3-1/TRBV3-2 TGTGCCAGCAGCAAGGGACTAGCGGGAGGGCAACAAGAGACCCAGTACTTC CASSKGLAGGQQETQYF
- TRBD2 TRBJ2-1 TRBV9 TGTGCCAGCAGCGTAGAACCCAGCGGGGGGTACAATGAGCAGTTCTTC CASSVEPSGGYNEQFF
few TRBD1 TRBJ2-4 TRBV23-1 TGCGCCAGCAGCCCTGGGGACAGGGATTTCGTCAAAAACATTCAGTACTTC CASSPGDRDFVKNIQYF
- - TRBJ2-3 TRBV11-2 TGTGCCAGCAGCTTCTCTGGGTATGAGGGGGATACGCAGTATTTT CASSFSGYEGDTQYF
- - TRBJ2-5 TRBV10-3 TGTGCCATCAGTGAACCGGGACTCCAAGAGACCCAGTACTTC CAISEPGLQETQYF
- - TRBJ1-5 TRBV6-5 TGTGCCAGCAGTTACACGAACACGGGCAATCAGCCCCAGCATTTT CASSYTNTGNQPQHF
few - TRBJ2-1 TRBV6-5 TGTGCCAGCCGATTGTGGGGGGCGGACAATGAGCAGTTCTTC CASRLWGADNEQFF
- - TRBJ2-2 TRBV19 TGTGCCAGTAGTAGAAGGGACACCGGGGAGCTGTTTTTT CASSRRDTGELFF
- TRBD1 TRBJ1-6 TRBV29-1 TGCAGCGTTGCACAGGGGACTAGTAATTCACCCCTCCACTTT CSVAQGTSNSPLHF
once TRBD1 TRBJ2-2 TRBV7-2 TGTGCCAGCAGCTTTACTGGGACAGTGTATCAACCCGGGGAGCTGTTTTTT CASSFTGTVYQPGELFF
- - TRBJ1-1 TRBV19 TGTGCCAGTACCTTGGGGGGGGCCGTGAACACTGAAGCTTTCTTT CASTLGGAVNTEAFF
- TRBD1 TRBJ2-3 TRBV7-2 TGTGCCAGCAGCTCCCACCCGGGACAGCGCACAGATACGCAGTATTTT CASSSHPGQRTDTQYF
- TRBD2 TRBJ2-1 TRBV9 TGTGCCAGCAGCGTAGAGACGGGAGCGGGATTCTCCTACAATGAGCAGTTCTTC CASSVETGAGFSYNEQFF
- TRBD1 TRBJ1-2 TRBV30 TGTGCCTGGAGTGTACAGGGGAGCTATGGCTACACCTTC CAWSVQGSYGYTF
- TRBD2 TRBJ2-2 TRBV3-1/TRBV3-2 TGTGCCAGCAGCCCCCTGGGACTAGCGGGCATCGGGGAGCTGTTTTTT CASSPLGLAGIGELFF
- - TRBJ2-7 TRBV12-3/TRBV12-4 TGTGCCAGCAGTAAGGTTGCCAATGAGCAGTACTTC CASSKVANEQYF
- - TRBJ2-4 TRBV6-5 TGTGCCAGCAGTTACGAAGGGGGAGGCATTCAGTACTTC CASSYEGGGIQYF
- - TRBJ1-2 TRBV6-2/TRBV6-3 TGTGCCAGCAGTTACGGGGGGCCCTACTATGGCTACACCTTC CASSYGGPYYGYTF
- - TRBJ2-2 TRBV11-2 TGTGCCAGCAGCTTAATTCCTGCGAATGAGCTGTTTTTT CASSLIPANELFF
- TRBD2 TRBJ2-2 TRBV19 TGTGCCAGTAGTCCCCCTGGGGTAGCGGGAGGTTGGGCCGGGGAGCTGTTTTTT CASSPPGVAGGWAGELFF
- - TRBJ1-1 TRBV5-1 TGCGCCAGCAGCTTGGAGGGACCGAGGAACACTGAAGCTTTCTTT CASSLEGPRNTEAFF
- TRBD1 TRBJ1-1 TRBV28 TGTGCCAGCAGCCCCCCATCGACAGGGAGGTTCGGTGAAGCTTTCTTT CASSPPSTGRFGEAFF
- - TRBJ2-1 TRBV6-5 TGTGCCGGATCCGGGCTCCCCAGGGGTGAGCAGTTCTTC CAGSGLPRGEQFF
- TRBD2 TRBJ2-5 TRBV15 TGTGCCACCAGCCCGGGACTAGCGAACCAAGAGACCCAGTACTTC CATSPGLANQETQYF
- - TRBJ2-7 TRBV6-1 TGTGCCAGCAGTGAAGTGTTGGCATCGGAGGGCCCCTACGAGCAGTACTTC CASSEVLASEGPYEQYF
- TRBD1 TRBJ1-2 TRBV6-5 TGTGCCGTAAAGACAGGGGGGCCTAGCTATGGCTACACCTTC CAVKTGGPSYGYTF
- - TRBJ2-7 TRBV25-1 TGTGCCAGCATAGGCAGGGGGGTCTACGAGCAGTACTTC CASIGRGVYEQYF
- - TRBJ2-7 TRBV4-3 TGCGCCAGCAGCCAAGATGTACGCTACGAGCAGTACTTC CASSQDVRYEQYF
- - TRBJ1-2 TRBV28 TGTGCCAGCAGTTTAAGTAGCAGCGGTCACACCTTC CASSLSSSGHTF
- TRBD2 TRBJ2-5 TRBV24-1 TGTGCCACCAGTGACGCCGGGGGGTACCAAGAGACCCAGTACTTC CATSDAGGYQETQYF
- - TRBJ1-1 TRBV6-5 TGTGCCAGCAGGACGGGGTGGGAAGCTTTCTTT CASRTGWEAFF
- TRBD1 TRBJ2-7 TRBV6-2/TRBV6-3 TGTGCCAGCAGCGAATCCGGGACAGGGTTCCACGAGCAGTACTTC CASSESGTGFHEQYF
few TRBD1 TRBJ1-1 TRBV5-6 TGTGCCAGCAGGGGACAGCTTTACACTGAAGCTTTCTTT CASRGQLYTEAFF